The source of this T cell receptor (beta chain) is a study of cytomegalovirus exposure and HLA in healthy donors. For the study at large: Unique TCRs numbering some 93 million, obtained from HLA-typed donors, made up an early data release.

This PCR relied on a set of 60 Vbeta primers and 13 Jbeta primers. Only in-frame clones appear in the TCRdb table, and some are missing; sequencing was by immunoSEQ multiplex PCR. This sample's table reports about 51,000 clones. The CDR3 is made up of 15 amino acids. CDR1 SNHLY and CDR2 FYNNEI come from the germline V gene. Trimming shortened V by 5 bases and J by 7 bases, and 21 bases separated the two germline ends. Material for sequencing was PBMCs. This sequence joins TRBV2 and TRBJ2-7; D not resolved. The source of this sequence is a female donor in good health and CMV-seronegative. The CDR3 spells CASSPRRLTLCEQYF. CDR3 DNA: TGTGCCAGCAGTCCCAGGCGCCTTACACTCTGTGAGCAGTACTTC.